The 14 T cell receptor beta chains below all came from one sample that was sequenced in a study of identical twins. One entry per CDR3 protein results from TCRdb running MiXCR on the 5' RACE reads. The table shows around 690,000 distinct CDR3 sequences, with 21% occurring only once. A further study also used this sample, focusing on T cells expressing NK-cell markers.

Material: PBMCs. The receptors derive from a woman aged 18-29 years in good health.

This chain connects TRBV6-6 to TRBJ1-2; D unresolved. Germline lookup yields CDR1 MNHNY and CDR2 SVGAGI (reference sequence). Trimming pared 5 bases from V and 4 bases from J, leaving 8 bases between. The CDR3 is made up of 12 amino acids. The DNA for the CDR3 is TGTGCCAGCAGTACTCACCTCTATGGCTACACCTTC. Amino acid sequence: CASSTHLYGYTF.

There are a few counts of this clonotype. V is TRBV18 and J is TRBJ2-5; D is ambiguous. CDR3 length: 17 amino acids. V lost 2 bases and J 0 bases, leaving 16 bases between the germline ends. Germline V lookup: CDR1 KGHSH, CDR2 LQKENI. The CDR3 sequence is CASSPSPTLWYQETQYF. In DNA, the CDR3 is TGTGCCAGCTCACCAAGTCCGACTCTATGGTACCAAGAGACCCAGTACTTC.

CDR3 region: CASGLMGPGEQYF. The CDR3 DNA reads as TGTGCCAGCGGTCTGATGGGGCCGGGCGAGCAGTACTTC. The chain is built from TRBV27 and TRBJ2-7; TRBD1 might be the D (5 bases). V was cut by 8 bases and J by 6 bases, with 17 bases left in between. The CDR3 totals 13 residues. Per the germline V gene, CDR1 is MNHEY and CDR2 is SMNVEV (reference sequence).

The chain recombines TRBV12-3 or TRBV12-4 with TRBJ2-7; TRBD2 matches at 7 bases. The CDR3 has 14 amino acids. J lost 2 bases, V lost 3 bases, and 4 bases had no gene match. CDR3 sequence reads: CASSFSSGAYEQYF. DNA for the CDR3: TGTGCCAGCAGTTTTAGCAGCGGGGCCTACGAGCAGTACTTC.

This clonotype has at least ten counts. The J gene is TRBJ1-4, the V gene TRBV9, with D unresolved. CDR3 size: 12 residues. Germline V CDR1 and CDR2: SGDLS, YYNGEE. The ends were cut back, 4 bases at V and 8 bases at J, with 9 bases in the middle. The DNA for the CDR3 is TGTGCCAGCAGCCCAGGTGGGGAAAAACTGTTTTTT. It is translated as CASSPGGEKLFF.

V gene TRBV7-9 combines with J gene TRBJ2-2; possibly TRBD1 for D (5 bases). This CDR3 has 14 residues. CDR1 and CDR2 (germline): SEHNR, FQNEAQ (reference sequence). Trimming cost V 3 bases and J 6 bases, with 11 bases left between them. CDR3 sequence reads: CASSLWGQAGELFF. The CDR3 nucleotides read TGTGCCAGCAGCTTGTGGGGCCAGGCCGGGGAGCTGTTTTTT.

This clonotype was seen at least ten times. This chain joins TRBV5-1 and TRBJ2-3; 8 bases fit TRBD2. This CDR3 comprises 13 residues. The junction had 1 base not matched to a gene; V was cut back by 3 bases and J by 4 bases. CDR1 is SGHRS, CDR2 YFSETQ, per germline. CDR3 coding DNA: TGCGCCAGCAGCTCCGGGGGGGCAGATACGCAGTATTTT. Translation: CASSSGGADTQYF.

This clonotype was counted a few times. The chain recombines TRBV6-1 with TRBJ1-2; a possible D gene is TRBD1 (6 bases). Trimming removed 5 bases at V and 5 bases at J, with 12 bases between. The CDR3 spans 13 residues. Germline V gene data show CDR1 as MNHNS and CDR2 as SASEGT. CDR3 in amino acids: CASSKDRLYGYTF. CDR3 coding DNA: TGTGCCAGCAGTAAGGACAGACTATATGGCTACACCTTC.

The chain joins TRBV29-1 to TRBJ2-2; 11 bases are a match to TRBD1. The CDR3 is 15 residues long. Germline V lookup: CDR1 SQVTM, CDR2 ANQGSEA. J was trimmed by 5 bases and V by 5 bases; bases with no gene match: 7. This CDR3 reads CSVITGTGGTGELFF. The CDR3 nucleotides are TGCAGCGTTATAACCGGGACAGGGGGAACCGGGGAGCTGTTTTTT.

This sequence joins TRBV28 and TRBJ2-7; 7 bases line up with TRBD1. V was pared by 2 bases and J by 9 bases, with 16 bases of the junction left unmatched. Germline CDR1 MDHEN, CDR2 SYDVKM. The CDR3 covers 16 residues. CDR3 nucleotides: TGTGCCAGCAGTTTAGCCGGCCGGGACAGAGCCCGGGGGCAGTACTTC. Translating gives CASSLAGRDRARGQYF.

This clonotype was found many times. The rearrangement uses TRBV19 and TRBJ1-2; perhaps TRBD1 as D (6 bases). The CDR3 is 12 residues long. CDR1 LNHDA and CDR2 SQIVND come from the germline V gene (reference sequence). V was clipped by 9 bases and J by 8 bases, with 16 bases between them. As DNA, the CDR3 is TGTGCCAGCAAACAGGGCGCAAGGGGCTACACCTTC. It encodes CASKQGARGYTF.

CDR3 sequence reads: CASSLANQPSYEQYF. In DNA form, the CDR3 reads TGTGCCAGCAGCTTAGCCAATCAACCGTCATACGAGCAGTACTTC. The chain links TRBV7-6 to TRBJ2-7; D is unresolved. From germline, CDR1 is SGHVS and CDR2 FNYEAQ. CDR3 length: 15 residues. With 0 bases removed from V and 4 bases from J, the gap between germline ends came to 13 bases. Complete variable domain (other parts from reference TRBV7-6 and TRBJ2-7): GAGVSQSPRYKVTKRGQDVALRCDPISGHVSLYWYRQALGQGPEFLTYFNYEAQQDKSGLPNDRFSAERPEGSISTLTIQRTEQRDSAMYRCASSLANQPSYEQYFGPGTRLTVT.

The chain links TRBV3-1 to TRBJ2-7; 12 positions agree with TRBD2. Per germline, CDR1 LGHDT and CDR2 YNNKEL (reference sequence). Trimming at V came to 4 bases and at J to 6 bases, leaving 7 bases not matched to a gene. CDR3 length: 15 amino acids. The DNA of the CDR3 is TGTGCCAGCAGCCCACTGACTAGCGGGAGAAGCGAGCAGTACTTC. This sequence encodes CASSPLTSGRSEQYF.

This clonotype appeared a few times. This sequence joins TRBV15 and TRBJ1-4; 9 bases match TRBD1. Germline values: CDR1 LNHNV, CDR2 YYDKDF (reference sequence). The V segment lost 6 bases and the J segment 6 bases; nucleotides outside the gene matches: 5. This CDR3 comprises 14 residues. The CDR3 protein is CATRQTGGHEKLFF. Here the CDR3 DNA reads TGTGCCACCAGGCAGACAGGGGGGCATGAAAAACTGTTTTTT.